The source of this TCR beta chain is a study of T-cell reconstitution after alpha-beta-depleted transplantation in children. During its preparation, the TCRbeta library received unique molecular identifiers. TCRdb reanalysed the PCR reads using MiXCR and keeps one entry per CDR3 protein. The data show approximately 130,000 distinct CDR3 sequences, about 9.6% seen once. For this clonotype: Its antigen is as yet unknown.

Points from the study as a whole: For some patients, TCRbeta diversity was high at day 60 because of recipient T cells and thymic progenitors that survived.

Deletions cut 6 bases from V and 0 bases from J, with 16 bases between. CDR3 length: 16 amino acids. V and J are TRBV12-3 or TRBV12-4 and TRBJ2-3; D might be TRBD2 (6 bases). The sequences come from PBMCs, mostly from graft donor cells, collected 180 days after TCRalphabeta/CD19-depleted stem cell transplant. The source of this sequence is a girl under two years old who had a stem cell transplant for combined immunodeficiency, so the T cells may come from the graft donor. The CDR3 DNA reads as TGTGCCAGCAGCCCCATGAGGGCGGGGAGCACAGATACGCAGTATTTT. This encodes CASSPMRAGSTDTQYF.